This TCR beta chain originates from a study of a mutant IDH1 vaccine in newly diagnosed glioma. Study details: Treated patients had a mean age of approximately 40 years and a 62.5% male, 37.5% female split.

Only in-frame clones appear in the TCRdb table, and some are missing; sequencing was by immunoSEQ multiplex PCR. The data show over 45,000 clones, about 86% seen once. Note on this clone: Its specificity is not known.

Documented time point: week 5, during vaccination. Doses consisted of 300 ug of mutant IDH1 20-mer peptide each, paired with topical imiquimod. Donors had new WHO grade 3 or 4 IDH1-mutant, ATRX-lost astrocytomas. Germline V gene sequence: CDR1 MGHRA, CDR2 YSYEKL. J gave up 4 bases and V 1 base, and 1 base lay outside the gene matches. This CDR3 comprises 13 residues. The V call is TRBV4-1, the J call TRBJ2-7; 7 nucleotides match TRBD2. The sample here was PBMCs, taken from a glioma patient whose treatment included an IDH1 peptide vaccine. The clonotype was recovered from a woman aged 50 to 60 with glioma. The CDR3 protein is CASSQVGGYEQYF. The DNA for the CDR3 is TGCGCCAGCAGCCAAGTCGGGGGGTACGAGCAGTACTTC.